This entry features one T cell receptor (beta chain) sequence. V shed 5 bases and J shed 2 bases, with 17 bases lying between them. The CDR3 contains 16 residues. Germline lookup yields CDR1 MDHEN and CDR2 SYDVKM. The entry originates in a study of shared clonotypes between healthy human individuals. In the study overall: Used for every donor were three CD4 naive, three CD4 memory, two CD8 naive and one CD8 memory plate.

Using immunoSEQ multiplex PCR, the repertoire was profiled, and TCRdb retains in-frame clones only, with some absent. Of roughly 700,000 clones in the sample, approximately 79% were seen once. The TCR comes from a woman aged 30 to 39 in good health. The chain combines TRBV28 with TRBJ2-3; D unresolved. Sequenced sample: memory CD4+ T cells sorted from blood. Subset noted: CD45RA-negative fraction. Here the CDR3 reads CASSHLQASYTDTQYF. CDR3 in DNA: TGTGCCAGCAGTCACCTCCAAGCGTCCTACACAGATACGCAGTATTTT.